These 4 T cell receptor beta chains share one sample of origin, sequenced in a study of metastatic and nonmetastatic thyroid tumors. Nobody among the patients had been given any treatment before thyroid surgery. With MiXCR, TCRdb called clones anew from the PCR reads. The data show roughly 30,000 clones, approximately 31% seen once. The sequenced sample was blood. The receptors derive from a female donor with papillary thyroid cancer or a benign thyroid nodule (not recorded which). Some clones in this sample may be carry-over from other donors' samples.

This clone was seen ten or more times. V is TRBV7-8 and J is TRBJ1-2; 7 nucleotides align to TRBD1. V lost 5 bases to trimming and J lost 0 bases; unmatched junction nucleotides: 12. In germline, CDR1 is SGHVS, CDR2 FQNEAQ. The CDR3 covers 17 residues. Written as DNA, the CDR3 is TGTGCCAGCAGCCCCTCGGGTGGGGGGACAGCTAACTATGGCTACACCTTC. As protein: CASSPSGGGTANYGYTF.

The V gene is TRBV27, the J gene TRBJ2-7; either TRBD1 or TRBD2 may fit D (9 bases each). The CDR3 covers 15 residues. V was clipped by 7 bases and J by 5 bases, with 21 bases between them. The V gene's germline CDR1 is MNHEY and CDR2 SMNVEV (reference sequence). The CDR3 loop is CASKRGDRESDEQYF. CDR3 nucleotide sequence: TGTGCCAGCAAGCGGGGGGACAGGGAAAGTGACGAGCAGTACTTC.

This clone was detected only a few times. One end of the junction fails to match germline, which may point to a read error. The V and J genes are TRBV15 and TRBJ2-7; maybe TRBD1 (5 bases). Germline CDR1 and CDR2: LNHNV and YYDKDF (reference sequence). CDR3 length: 15 residues. The CDR3 region has the DNA TGTGCCACCAGCAGAGAGGGATGGGGCTCCTACGATCAGTACTTC. It specifies CATSREGWGSYDQYF.

The sample holds many counts of this clone. The CDR3 DNA reads TGTGCCAGCAGGGGGGCCTACTATGGCTACACCTTC. Translation: CASRGAYYGYTF. J is TRBJ1-2 and V is TRBV19, with 7 nucleotides matching TRBD1. V was clipped by 9 bases and J by 3 bases; unmatched bases: 4. The CDR3 has 12 amino acids. Germline V lookup: CDR1 LNHDA, CDR2 SQIVND (reference sequence).